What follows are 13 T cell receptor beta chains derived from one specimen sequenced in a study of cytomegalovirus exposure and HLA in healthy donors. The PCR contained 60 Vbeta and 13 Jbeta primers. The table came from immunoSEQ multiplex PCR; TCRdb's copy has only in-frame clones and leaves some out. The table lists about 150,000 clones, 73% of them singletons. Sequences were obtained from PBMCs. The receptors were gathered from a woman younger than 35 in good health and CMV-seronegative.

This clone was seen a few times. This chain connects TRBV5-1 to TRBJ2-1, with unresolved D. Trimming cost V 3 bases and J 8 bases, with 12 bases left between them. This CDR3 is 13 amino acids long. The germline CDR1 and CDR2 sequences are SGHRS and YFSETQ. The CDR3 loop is CASSSFPEDEQFF. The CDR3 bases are TGCGCCAGCAGCTCTTTCCCTGAGGATGAGCAGTTCTTC.

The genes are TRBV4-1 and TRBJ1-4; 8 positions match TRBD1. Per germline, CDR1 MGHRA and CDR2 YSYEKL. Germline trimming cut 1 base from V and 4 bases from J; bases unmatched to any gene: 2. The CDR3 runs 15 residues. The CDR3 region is CASSQVGQVNEKLFF. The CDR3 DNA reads TGCGCCAGCAGCCAAGTGGGACAGGTTAATGAAAAACTGTTTTTT.

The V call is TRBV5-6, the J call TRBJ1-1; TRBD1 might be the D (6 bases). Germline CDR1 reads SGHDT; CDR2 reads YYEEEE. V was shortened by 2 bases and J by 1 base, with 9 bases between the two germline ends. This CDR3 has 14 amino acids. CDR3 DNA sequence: TGTGCCAGCAGCTTTGACAGGACGAACACTGAAGCTTTCTTT. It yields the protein CASSFDRTNTEAFF.

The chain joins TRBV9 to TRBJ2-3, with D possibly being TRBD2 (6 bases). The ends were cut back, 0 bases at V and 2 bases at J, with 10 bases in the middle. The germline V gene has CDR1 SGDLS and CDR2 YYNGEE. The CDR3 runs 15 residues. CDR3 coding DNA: TGTGCCAGCAGCGTAGAGGGACTTCCCACAGATACGCAGTATTTT. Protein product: CASSVEGLPTDTQYF.

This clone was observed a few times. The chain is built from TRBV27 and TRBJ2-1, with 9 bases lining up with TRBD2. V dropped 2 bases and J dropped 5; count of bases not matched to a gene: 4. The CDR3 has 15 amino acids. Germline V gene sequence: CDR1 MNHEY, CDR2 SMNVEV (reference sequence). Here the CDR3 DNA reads TGTGCCAGCAGTTTAGCGGGAGGGCCCAACAATGAGCAGTTCTTC. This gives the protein CASSLAGGPNNEQFF.

CDR3 loop: CASSPKHSGNTIYF. As DNA, the CDR3 is TGTGCCAGCAGCCCAAAGCACTCTGGAAACACCATATATTTT. V usage is TRBV6-6 and J usage is TRBJ1-3; D uncertain. The V gene's germline CDR1 is MNHNY and CDR2 SVGAGI (reference sequence). The CDR3 runs to 14 residues. V lost 6 bases and J 0 bases, leaving 9 bases between the germline ends.

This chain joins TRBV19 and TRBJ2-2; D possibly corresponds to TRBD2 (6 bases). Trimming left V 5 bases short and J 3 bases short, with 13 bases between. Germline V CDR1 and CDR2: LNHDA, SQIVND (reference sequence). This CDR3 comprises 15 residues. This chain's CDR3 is CASSLPGLYTGELFF. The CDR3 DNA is TGTGCCAGTAGTCTCCCGGGACTTTACACCGGGGAGCTGTTTTTT.

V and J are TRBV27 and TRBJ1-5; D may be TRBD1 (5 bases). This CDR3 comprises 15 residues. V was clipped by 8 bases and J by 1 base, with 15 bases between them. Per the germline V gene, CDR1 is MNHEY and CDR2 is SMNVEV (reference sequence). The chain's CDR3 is CASSLISGSNQPQHF. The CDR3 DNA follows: TGTGCCAGCTCTCTCATTTCAGGGAGCAATCAGCCCCAGCATTTT.

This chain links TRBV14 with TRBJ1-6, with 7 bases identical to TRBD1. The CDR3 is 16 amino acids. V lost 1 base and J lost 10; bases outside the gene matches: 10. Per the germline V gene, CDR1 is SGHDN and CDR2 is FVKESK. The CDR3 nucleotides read TGTGCCAGCAGCCAAGCGACCGGGACAGTCCGGTCACCCCTCCACTTT. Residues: CASSQATGTVRSPLHF.

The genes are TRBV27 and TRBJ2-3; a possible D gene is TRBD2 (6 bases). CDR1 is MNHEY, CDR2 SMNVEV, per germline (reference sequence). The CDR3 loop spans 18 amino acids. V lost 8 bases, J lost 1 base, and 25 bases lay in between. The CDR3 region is CASDPYAGPRSGTDTQYF. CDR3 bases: TGTGCCAGCGATCCTTACGCGGGACCCAGGAGCGGCACAGATACGCAGTATTTT.

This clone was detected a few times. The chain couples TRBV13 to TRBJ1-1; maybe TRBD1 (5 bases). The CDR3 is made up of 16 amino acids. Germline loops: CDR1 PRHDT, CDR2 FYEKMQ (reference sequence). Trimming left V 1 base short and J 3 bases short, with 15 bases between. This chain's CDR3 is CASSLVVGQRYTEAFF. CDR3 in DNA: TGTGCCAGCAGCTTAGTCGTGGGGCAGAGGTACACTGAAGCTTTCTTT.

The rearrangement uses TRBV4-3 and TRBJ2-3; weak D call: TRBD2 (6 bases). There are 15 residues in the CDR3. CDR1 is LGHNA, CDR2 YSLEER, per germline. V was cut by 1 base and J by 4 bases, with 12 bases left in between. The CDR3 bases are TGCGCCAGCAGCCAAGTCGGCGGGAACTCAGATACGCAGTATTTT. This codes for CASSQVGGNSDTQYF.

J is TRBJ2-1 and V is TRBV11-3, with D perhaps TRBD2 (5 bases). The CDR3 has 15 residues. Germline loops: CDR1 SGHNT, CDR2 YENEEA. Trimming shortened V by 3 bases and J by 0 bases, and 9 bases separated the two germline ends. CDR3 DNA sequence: TGTGCCAGCAGCTTCGGGGATAGCTCCTACAATGAGCAGTTCTTC. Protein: CASSFGDSSYNEQFF.